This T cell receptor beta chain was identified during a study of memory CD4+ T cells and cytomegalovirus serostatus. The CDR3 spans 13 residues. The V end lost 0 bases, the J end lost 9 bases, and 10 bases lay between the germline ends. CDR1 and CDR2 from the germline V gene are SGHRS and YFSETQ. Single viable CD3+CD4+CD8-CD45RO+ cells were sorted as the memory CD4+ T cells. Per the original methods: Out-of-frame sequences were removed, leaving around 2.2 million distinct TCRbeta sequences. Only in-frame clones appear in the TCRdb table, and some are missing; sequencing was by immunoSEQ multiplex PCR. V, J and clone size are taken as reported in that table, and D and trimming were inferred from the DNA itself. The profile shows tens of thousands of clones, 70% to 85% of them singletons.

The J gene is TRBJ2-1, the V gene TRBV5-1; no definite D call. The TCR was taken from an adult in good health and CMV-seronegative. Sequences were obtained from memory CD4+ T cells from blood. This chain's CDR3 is CASSLASGREQFF. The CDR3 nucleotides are TGCGCCAGCAGCTTGGCCTCAGGTCGTGAGCAGTTCTTC.